This T cell receptor (beta chain) was profiled in a study of blood T cell repertoires in COVID-19. Per the germline V gene, CDR1 is KGHDR and CDR2 is SFDVKD. The germline V and J ends were trimmed by 8 bases and 13 bases, with 17 bases remaining between them. CDR3 size: 12 residues. Per the authors' pipeline: Estimation of nucleated cell counts relied on the amplification of reference gene primers. Profiling relied on immunoSEQ multiplex PCR, and the TCRdb table lists in-frame clones only, not all of them. D and trimming were read from the DNA, whereas the V and J calls and clone size are those reported in that table. The sample records some 45,000 clones, 80% to 90% being singletons.

Sequenced: peripheral blood. V gene TRBV24-1 combines with J gene TRBJ2-4; a weak D match, TRBD2 (6 bases). This clonotype originated in a human donor in a cohort sampled during active COVID-19. CDR3 DNA sequence: TGTGCCACCACCTGGCGGCACGCGGGGCAGTACTTC. Protein: CATTWRHAGQYF.